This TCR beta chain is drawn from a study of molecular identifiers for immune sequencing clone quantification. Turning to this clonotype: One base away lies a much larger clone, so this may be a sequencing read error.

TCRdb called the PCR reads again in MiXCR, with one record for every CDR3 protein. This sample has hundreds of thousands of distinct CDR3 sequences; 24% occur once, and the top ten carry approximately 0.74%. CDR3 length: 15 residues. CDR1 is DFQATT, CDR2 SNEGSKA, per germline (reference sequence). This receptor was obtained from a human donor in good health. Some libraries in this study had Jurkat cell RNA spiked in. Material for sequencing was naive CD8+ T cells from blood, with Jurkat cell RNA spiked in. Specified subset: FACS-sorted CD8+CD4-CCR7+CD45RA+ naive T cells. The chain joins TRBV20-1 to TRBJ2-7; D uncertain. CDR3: CSAIGREWSSYGQYF. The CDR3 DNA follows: TGCAGTGCTATTGGGCGTGAGTGGTCGTCCTACGGGCAGTACTTC.